This T cell receptor beta chain came from a study of regulatory T cells in long-lasting Graves disease. Study outcomes and limitations: Only a small sample size was used, which may have cut accuracy.

The CDR3 sequence is 18 residues long. V was pared by 9 bases and J by 4 bases, with 30 bases between. Germline assignment: CDR1 MDHEN and CDR2 SYDVKM. Time point defined: newly diagnosed GD, antithyroid drugs for less than 3 months. PBMC RNA served as the TCR library source. This clonotype was recorded many times. Its antigen remains unknown. Construction of TCR beta libraries relied on iRepertoire HTBI primers and on Arm-PCR targeting CDR3 regions. TCRdb re-called the multiplex PCR reads with MiXCR, one entry per CDR3 protein. The sample consists of approximately 350,000 distinct CDR3 sequences, around 15% of them appearing once. A further study also used this sample, focusing on T cells in Graves' hyperthyroidism and ophthalmopathy. This second study notes: Within blood appeared most thyroid clonotypes that had expanded above 0.001.

The rearrangement joins TRBV28 to TRBJ2-5, with D possibly TRBD1 on 6 matching bases. The specimen comprised peripheral blood mononuclear cells (PBMCs), sampled at new diagnosis, from a patient treated with antithyroid drugs. The clonotype was recovered from a woman aged 18-29 years with Graves disease. The CDR3 sequence is CARSDWDTSNGPRETQYF. The CDR3 DNA reads as TGTGCCAGGTCGGACTGGGACACCTCAAACGGCCCCAGAGAGACCCAGTACTTC.